This TCR beta chain originates from a study of Ad26.COV2.S vaccination and SARS-CoV-2 variants. Germline-derived CDR1 and CDR2 are MGHDK and SYGVNS. The CDR3 has 15 amino acids. V lost 4 bases to trimming and J lost 0 bases, with 10 bases between them. The method was immunoSEQ multiplex PCR; TCRdb's version includes in-frame clones alone and lacks a portion of them. This sample yields about 680,000 clones, of which more than 70% are seen a single time; over 1.3% belongs to the top ten. Documented treatment: 19 received Ad26.COV2.S at low or high dose, single or two shots; five or six received placebo; per-sample allocation not given. Specimens were obtained on day 63 following the first vaccine or placebo injection.

The source is a person between 18 and 65 years old who received the Ad26.COV2.S COVID-19 vaccine or a placebo. The source material was peripheral blood, sampled in a trial of Ad26.COV2.S vaccine versus placebo. The rearrangement uses TRBV25-1 and TRBJ2-1, with D uncertain. The CDR3 spells CASSAISRSYNEQFF. The CDR3 region has the DNA TGTGCCAGCAGTGCGATCTCTCGCTCCTACAATGAGCAGTTCTTC.